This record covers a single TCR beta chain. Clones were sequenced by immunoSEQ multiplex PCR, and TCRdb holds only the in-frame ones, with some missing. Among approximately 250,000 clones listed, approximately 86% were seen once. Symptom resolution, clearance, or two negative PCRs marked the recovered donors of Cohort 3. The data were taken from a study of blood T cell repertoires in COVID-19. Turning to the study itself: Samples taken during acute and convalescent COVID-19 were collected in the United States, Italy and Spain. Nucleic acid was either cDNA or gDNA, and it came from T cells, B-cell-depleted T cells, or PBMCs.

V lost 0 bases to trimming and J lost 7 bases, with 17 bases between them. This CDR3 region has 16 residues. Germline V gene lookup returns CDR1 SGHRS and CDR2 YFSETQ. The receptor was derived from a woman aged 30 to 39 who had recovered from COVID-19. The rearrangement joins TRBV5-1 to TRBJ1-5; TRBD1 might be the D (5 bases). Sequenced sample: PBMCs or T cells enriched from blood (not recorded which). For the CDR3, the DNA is TGCGCCAGCAGCTTGGCACCCAATCAGGGATACCAGCCCCAGCATTTT. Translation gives CASSLAPNQGYQPQHF.